The 19 T cell receptor beta chains presented below share a single source sample, sequenced in a study. TCRdb reanalysed the 5' RACE reads using MiXCR and keeps one entry per CDR3 protein. The data hold approximately 37,000 distinct CDR3 sequences, with about 20% observed a single time. Sequenced sample: naive CD4+ T cells sorted from a lymph node. Subset defined: naive CD4+ T cells, CD4+CD45RA+CD25-. Receptor source: a female donor with breast cancer.

The chain carries TRBV7-2 and TRBJ2-7, with TRBD2 matching 16 bases. The ends lost 5 bases at V and 6 bases at J; junction bases unmatched: 16. Germline CDR1 is SGHTA and CDR2 is FQGNSA. This CDR3 contains 19 residues. The CDR3 DNA reads TGTGCCAGCAGCCGACCTTTAAAGGGACTAGCGGGAGGGCCAGGCGAGCAGTACTTC. Its translation: CASSRPLKGLAGGPGEQYF.

This clonotype was found many times. This sequence joins TRBV7-2 and TRBJ2-5; D perhaps matches TRBD2 (6 bases). Germline V CDR1 and CDR2: SGHTA, FQGNSA. The V end was cut by 3 bases, the J end by 3 bases, with 8 bases between. CDR3 length: 13 amino acids. Here the CDR3 reads CASSFTSKETQYF. DNA of the CDR3: TGTGCCAGCAGCTTCACTAGCAAAGAGACCCAGTACTTC.

The chain recombines TRBV20-1 with TRBJ1-5; a possible D gene is TRBD1 (5 bases). Germline V gene sequence: CDR1 DFQATT, CDR2 SNEGSKA (reference sequence). Trimming cost V 1 base and J 3 bases, with 13 bases left between them. The CDR3 covers 15 residues. The CDR3 region has the DNA TGCAGTGCTAGAGCAACAGGAGGGGCCAATCAGCCCCAGCATTTT. As protein: CSARATGGANQPQHF.

This clonotype was seen a single time. A read error is possible here, since a much larger clone lies one base away. V usage is TRBV12-3 or TRBV12-4 and J usage is TRBJ2-7, with D perhaps being TRBD1 or TRBD2 (6 bases each). There are 14 residues in the CDR3. The CDR3 nucleotides read TGTGCCTGCAGAAGACAGGAGGGTTCCTACGAGCAGTACTTC. Amino acids: CACRRQEGSYEQYF.

The V call is TRBV9, the J call TRBJ2-4; 10 positions agree with TRBD1. Trimming took 4 bases from V and 6 from J; bases not matched to a gene: 7. The germline V gene has CDR1 SGDLS and CDR2 YYNGEE. This CDR3 has 15 amino acids. The CDR3 protein is CASSPRQGAGNIQYF. CDR3 nucleotides: TGTGCCAGCAGCCCACGACAGGGGGCGGGAAACATTCAGTACTTC.

There are a few counts of this clonotype. The V and J genes are TRBV7-2 and TRBJ2-7; TRBD1 matches 10 bases. The germline V gene has CDR1 SGHTA and CDR2 FQGNSA. CDR3 size: 16 residues. With V trimmed by 4 bases and J by 6 bases, 12 bases remained unmatched. The CDR3 here is CASSSDRGPSSPEQYF. CDR3 nucleotide sequence: TGTGCCAGCAGCTCCGACAGGGGGCCCTCATCGCCCGAGCAGTACTTC.

This chain connects TRBV6-1 to TRBJ2-5, with 8 bases lining up with TRBD2. V trimming: 2 bases; J trimming: 4 bases; junction bases outside the gene matches: 0. Germline CDR1 and CDR2: MNHNS and SASEGT. The CDR3 totals 13 residues. The CDR3 loop is CASSELAGETQYF. DNA of the CDR3: TGTGCCAGCAGTGAACTAGCGGGAGAGACCCAGTACTTC.

This clonotype was counted between two and nine times. The V and J genes are TRBV5-1 and TRBJ2-3; D unclear. The CDR3 is 11 amino acids. With 5 bases removed from V and 0 bases from J, the gap between germline ends came to 1 base. From germline, CDR1 is SGHRS and CDR2 YFSETQ. CDR3 sequence (DNA): TGCGCCAGCAGGAGCACAGATACGCAGTATTTT. This encodes CASRSTDTQYF.

The chain recombines TRBV18 with TRBJ1-3; D remains unclear. The CDR3 sequence is 16 residues long. Trimming shortened V by 0 bases and J by 0 bases, and 9 bases separated the two germline ends. Germline CDR1 KGHSH, CDR2 LQKENI. This CDR3 reads CASSPPNSFSGNTIYF. For the CDR3, the DNA is TGTGCCAGCTCACCACCTAACAGCTTCTCTGGAAACACCATATATTTT.

This clonotype has only a few counts. This chain links TRBV5-1 with TRBJ2-3, with D perhaps TRBD1 (5 bases). The CDR3 is 14 amino acids. V lost 4 bases, J lost 5 bases, and 14 bases lay in between. Germline V gene lookup returns CDR1 SGHRS and CDR2 YFSETQ. CDR3: CASSILGDKDTQYF. CDR3 coding DNA: TGCGCCAGCAGCATCCTAGGGGATAAAGATACGCAGTATTTT.

A few counts support this clonotype. The chain links TRBV7-9 to TRBJ1-1; TRBD1 is a possible D gene (6 bases). The CDR3 runs 12 residues. The V and J ends lost 11 bases and 0 bases respectively, with 10 bases between them. Germline values: CDR1 SEHNR, CDR2 FQNEAQ (reference sequence). CDR3: CAWGHLNTEAFF. In DNA form, the CDR3 reads TGTGCCTGGGGACACCTGAACACTGAAGCTTTCTTT.

This clonotype was counted ten times or more. The V call is TRBV20-1, the J call TRBJ2-1; 13 bases agree with TRBD2. The CDR3 contains 18 residues. The germline gives CDR1 DFQATT, CDR2 SNEGSKA (reference sequence). The ends lost 5 bases at V and 7 bases at J; junction bases unmatched: 17. In DNA form, the CDR3 reads TGCAGTGCTCGAGCACTAGCGGGAGGGCCGTCCCTTGGGAATGAGCAGTTCTTC. Translating it yields CSARALAGGPSLGNEQFF.

The CDR3 protein is CASKIRPGGGGYTF. Written as DNA, the CDR3 is TGTGCCAGCAAGATTCGGCCGGGGGGAGGTGGCTACACCTTC. This chain links TRBV2 with TRBJ1-2; perhaps TRBD1 as D (5 bases). Germline V gene lookup returns CDR1 SNHLY and CDR2 FYNNEI. The germline V and J ends were trimmed by 7 bases and 7 bases, with 19 bases remaining between them. The CDR3 is 14 residues long.

This clonotype was picked up a small number of times. This sequence joins TRBV3-1 and TRBJ1-1, with D hard to call. The V and J ends lost 4 bases and 4 bases respectively, with 7 bases between them. CDR1 is LGHDT and CDR2 is YNNKEL in the germline V gene (reference sequence). This CDR3 is built from 12 residues. CDR3 region: CASSRTGTEAFF. DNA for the CDR3: TGTGCCAGCAGCCGGACGGGCACTGAAGCTTTCTTT.

The chain uses TRBV28 and TRBJ2-3; TRBD2 matches at 7 bases. After removal of 3 bases from V and 14 bases from J, the junction contained 14 bases not matched to a gene. Germline loops: CDR1 MDHEN, CDR2 SYDVKM. The CDR3 has 14 amino acids. CDR3 DNA: TGTGCCAGCAGTTTTTCTCGGGCTAGCGGCGGCCGGTATTTT. This gives the protein CASSFSRASGGRYF.

The chain employs TRBV13 and TRBJ2-7; D unresolved. V lost 3 bases and J 0 bases, leaving 15 bases between the germline ends. The CDR3 totals 16 residues. In germline, CDR1 is PRHDT, CDR2 FYEKMQ (reference sequence). CDR3 loop: CASSFNGLGSSYEQYF. The CDR3 DNA reads TGTGCCAGCAGCTTCAATGGTCTCGGCAGCTCCTACGAGCAGTACTTC.

The CDR3 DNA is TGTGCCAGCAGCCTCGAGCTTCAGGGTACGCAGTATTTT. This sequence encodes CASSLELQGTQYF. The rearrangement uses TRBV21-1 and TRBJ2-3; the tabulated D call, TRBD1, remains unverified against the DNA. TRBV21-1 is assigned pseudogene status. The CDR3 covers 13 residues.

For this clonotype: This may arise from a read error, as a much more abundant clone is one base away. The CDR3 is CASSFFEGARNQPQHF. The CDR3 DNA reads TGTGCCAGCAGCTTTTTTGAAGGGGCGAGAAATCAGCCCCAGCATTTT. V usage is TRBV5-5 and J usage is TRBJ1-5, with D possibly being TRBD1 (5 bases). CDR1 and CDR2 from the germline V gene are SGHKS and YYEKEE (reference sequence). CDR3 length: 16 residues. V lost 2 bases and J 4 bases, leaving 16 bases between the germline ends. Looking up the rest from reference TRBV5-5 and TRBJ1-5 gives the full variable domain: DAGVTQSPTHLIKTRGQQVTLRCSPISGHKSVSWYQQVLGQGPQFIFQYYEKEERGRGNFPDRFSARQFPNYSSELNVNALLLGDSALYLCASSFFEGARNQPQHFGDGTRLSIL.

This clonotype was recorded a few times. This chain uses TRBV25-1 with TRBJ2-3, with a tentative D call TRBD1 (5 bases). Germline V gene sequence: CDR1 MGHDK, CDR2 SYGVNS. The CDR3 extends over 13 amino acids. V lost 6 bases and J lost 2, with 9 bases in between. The CDR3 sequence: CASRGHITDTQYF. For the CDR3, the DNA is TGTGCCAGCAGGGGGCACATCACAGATACGCAGTATTTT.